This T cell receptor (beta chain) was sequenced for a study of shared clonotypes between healthy human individuals. Study summary: Used for every donor were three CD4 naive, three CD4 memory, two CD8 naive and one CD8 memory plate. Study results and caveats: Read depth was anticipated to influence clonotype sharing among donors. For naive CD4 cells, 4.5% to 6.5% of clonotypes were shared across a handful of donors. Collection of samples was limited to blood; tissue repertoires likely differ.

Some clones are missing from TCRdb's copy, which holds only in-frame ones; the method was immunoSEQ multiplex PCR. The sample includes some 2,500,000 clones, roughly 93% of them seen just once. CDR3 size: 17 residues. Germline values: CDR1 SGHRS, CDR2 YFSETQ. V lost 0 bases and J 4 bases, leaving 19 bases between the germline ends. To note about this clone: Its specificity is unknown.

Sequencing was done on a sample of naive CD4+ T cells from PBMCs. Subset reported: CD45RA+ positively selected. The gene calls are TRBV5-1 and TRBJ1-2; D is possibly TRBD1 (5 bases). This TCR derives from a young man in good health. Some clones in this sample may be carry-over from other donors' samples. This CDR3 is CASSLGQPGLRFYGYTF. The CDR3 DNA sequence: TGCGCCAGCAGCTTGGGGCAACCGGGACTTAGGTTCTATGGCTACACCTTC.